This is a list of T cell receptor beta chains from one sample in a study of STAT5B mutations in CD4+ large granular lymphocyte leukemia. Assay: immunoSEQ multiplex PCR; the TCRdb copy retains only in-frame clones and omits some. The repertoire includes around 33,000 clones, roughly three quarters of them detected once, and approximately 2.3% sits in the top ten. Sequencing was done on a sample of CD4+ T cells from blood buffy coats. All receptors come from a human donor in good health. CDR3s include the opening cysteine and the closing phenylalanine or tryptophan. The order of the fields is V gene, clone size, D gene, J gene, CDR3 DNA, CDR3 protein. A D gene is named only where the DNA matches it firmly. The size entry is marked missing in some rows and otherwise reads once, few, many or a size class.

V: TRBV19
size: NA
D: TRBD1
J: TRBJ2-2
DNA: TGTGCCAGTAGGACAGGGATCGGGGAGCTGTTTTTT
CDR3: CASRTGIGELFF

V: TRBV29-1
size: NA
D: TRBD2
J: TRBJ2-1
DNA: TGCAGCGTCTTGACTAGCGGGAGTAATCGTGAGCAGTTCTTC
CDR3: CSVLTSGSNREQFF

V: TRBV4-2
size: NA
D: NA
J: TRBJ2-3
DNA: TGTGCCAGCAGCCAAGATACTAGCCGAGGTGGGGGCGGCACAGATACGCAGTATTTT
CDR3: CASSQDTSRGGGGTDTQYF

V: TRBV4-1
size: NA
D: NA
J: TRBJ2-7
DNA: TGCGCCAGCAGATCCTCAGATGGCCTTCTCCTGGGGCACGAGCAGTACTTC
CDR3: CASRSSDGLLLGHEQYF

V: TRBV7-2
size: NA
D: TRBD2
J: TRBJ2-5
DNA: TGTGCCAGCAGCTTAGGCGGGGGGCCGGGCGAGACCCAGTACTTC
CDR3: CASSLGGGPGETQYF

V: TRBV14
size: NA
D: TRBD2
J: TRBJ2-7
DNA: TGTGCCAGCAGCCTATTAGCGGGAGGGGAGCAGTACTTC
CDR3: CASSLLAGGEQYF

V: TRBV2
size: NA
D: TRBD2
J: TRBJ2-7
DNA: TGTGCCAGCAGACCACTAGCGGCAAGCGGTCGCGAGCAGTACTTC
CDR3: CASRPLAASGREQYF

V: TRBV11-3
size: NA
D: TRBD2
J: TRBJ2-2
DNA: TGTGCCAGCAGCTTTACGGCTAGCGGGAACACCGGGGAGCTGTTTTTT
CDR3: CASSFTASGNTGELFF

V: TRBV19
size: NA
D: NA
J: TRBJ2-1
DNA: TGTGCCAGTAGTATTGGGCGTTACAATGAGCAGTTCTTC
CDR3: CASSIGRYNEQFF

V: TRBV7-9
size: once
D: TRBD1
J: TRBJ1-2
DNA: TGTGCCAGCAGCTTAGCAGGGGGCGAGCACTATGGCTACACCTTC
CDR3: CASSLAGGEHYGYTF

V: TRBV14
size: NA
D: TRBD2
J: TRBJ2-1
DNA: TGTGCCAGCAGCCACCCGTCGGGGAGGGGACTGTCTTCTACCTACAATGAGCAGTTCTTC
CDR3: CASSHPSGRGLSSTYNEQFF

V: TRBV11-2
size: few
D: TRBD1
J: TRBJ2-5
DNA: TGTGCCAGCAGCCAGTACCCAGGGGGGACCCAGTACTTC
CDR3: CASSQYPGGTQYF

V: TRBV6-5
size: NA
D: NA
J: TRBJ1-2
DNA: TGTGCCAGCAGTTCTCAACTGACTAACTATGGCTACACCTTC
CDR3: CASSSQLTNYGYTF

V: TRBV5-1
size: NA
D: TRBD1
J: TRBJ1-1
DNA: TGCGCCAGCAGCTTGTTAACAGGGGCTACGAACACTGAAGCTTTCTTT
CDR3: CASSLLTGATNTEAFF

V: TRBV5-4
size: NA
D: NA
J: TRBJ2-2
DNA: TGTGCCAGCAGTTTAGCGGTTAACACCGGGGAGCTGTTTTTT
CDR3: CASSLAVNTGELFF

V: TRBV30
size: NA
D: TRBD2
J: TRBJ2-5
DNA: TGTGCCTGGAGGCGAAGACTAGCGGGAGACATAGCAGAAGAGACCCAGTACTTC
CDR3: CAWRRRLAGDIAEETQYF

V: TRBV6-6
size: NA
D: NA
J: TRBJ2-7
DNA: TGTGCCAGCAGTTACGAGGGGATCTCCTACGAGCAGTACTTC
CDR3: CASSYEGISYEQYF

V: TRBV5-4
size: NA
D: TRBD1
J: TRBJ2-5
DNA: TGTGCCAGCAGCTGGGACAGGGGCCAGAAGACCCAGTACTTC
CDR3: CASSWDRGQKTQYF

V: TRBV6-1
size: NA
D: TRBD1
J: TRBJ2-4
DNA: TGTGCCAGCAGTGATAGTGGGGACAGTCGGATTCAGTACTTC
CDR3: CASSDSGDSRIQYF

V: TRBV6-5
size: NA
D: NA
J: TRBJ2-7
DNA: TGTGCCAGCAGCGAACAAGGCGAGCAGTACTTC
CDR3: CASSEQGEQYF

V: TRBV30
size: NA
D: NA
J: TRBJ2-1
DNA: TGTGCCTGGAGTGGGGGCTCCTACAATGAGCAGTTCTTC
CDR3: CAWSGGSYNEQFF

V: TRBV7-8
size: NA
D: NA
J: TRBJ1-5
DNA: TGTGCCAGCAGCTTAGCGGACAGCAATCAGCCCCAGCATTTT
CDR3: CASSLADSNQPQHF

V: TRBV11-3
size: NA
D: TRBD1
J: TRBJ2-2
DNA: TGTGCCAGCAGCTTAGTGACAGGGACCGGGGAGCTGTTTTTT
CDR3: CASSLVTGTGELFF

V: TRBV19
size: NA
D: TRBD1
J: TRBJ2-5
DNA: TGTGCCAGTAGTGTGTCCCCAACGCAGGGGGCAACCCAGTACTTC
CDR3: CASSVSPTQGATQYF

V: TRBV29-1
size: NA
D: NA
J: TRBJ2-7
DNA: TGCAGCGTTGAAAGTGTAAGCTCCTACGAGCAGTACTTC
CDR3: CSVESVSSYEQYF

V: TRBV28
size: NA
D: NA
J: TRBJ1-1
DNA: TGTGCCAGCAGGTTGTACCTGGACACTGAAGCTTTCTTT
CDR3: CASRLYLDTEAFF

V: TRBV19
size: NA
D: TRBD1
J: TRBJ1-1
DNA: TGTGCCAGTAGTCCGGGACAGGTCACTGAAGCTTTCTTT
CDR3: CASSPGQVTEAFF

V: TRBV9
size: NA
D: NA
J: TRBJ1-2
DNA: TGTGCCAGCAGCGTAGGTGCGAGGGACTATGGCTACACCTTC
CDR3: CASSVGARDYGYTF

V: TRBV6-4
size: NA
D: NA
J: TRBJ1-2
DNA: TGTGCCAGCAGTGACCTTGACCAGGGTACTGGCTACACCTTC
CDR3: CASSDLDQGTGYTF

V: TRBV19
size: NA
D: TRBD1
J: TRBJ1-5
DNA: TGTGCCAGTAGTCCCCCGGGACAGTCCTTCGATAGCAATCAGCCCCAGCATTTT
CDR3: CASSPPGQSFDSNQPQHF

V: TRBV7-8
size: NA
D: NA
J: TRBJ1-5
DNA: TGTGCCAGCAGCCCAACCGTGGGTGAAGGGCCCCAGCATTTT
CDR3: CASSPTVGEGPQHF

V: TRBV19
size: NA
D: TRBD1
J: TRBJ2-7
DNA: TGTGCCAGTAGTATAGGGGACAGGGTTGTGTTGTACGAGCAGTACTTC
CDR3: CASSIGDRVVLYEQYF

V: TRBV27
size: NA
D: NA
J: TRBJ1-5
DNA: TGTGCCAGCAGTCCTACCCCAGGGGATCGCAATCAGCCCCAGCATTTT
CDR3: CASSPTPGDRNQPQHF

V: TRBV11-3
size: NA
D: NA
J: TRBJ2-3
DNA: TGTGCCAGCAGCCCGGAGGGGGATACGCAGTATTTT
CDR3: CASSPEGDTQYF

V: TRBV28
size: NA
D: TRBD2
J: TRBJ2-7
DNA: TGTGCCAGCAGTTTTCACCTAGCGGGACTCTCCTACGAGCAGTACTTC
CDR3: CASSFHLAGLSYEQYF